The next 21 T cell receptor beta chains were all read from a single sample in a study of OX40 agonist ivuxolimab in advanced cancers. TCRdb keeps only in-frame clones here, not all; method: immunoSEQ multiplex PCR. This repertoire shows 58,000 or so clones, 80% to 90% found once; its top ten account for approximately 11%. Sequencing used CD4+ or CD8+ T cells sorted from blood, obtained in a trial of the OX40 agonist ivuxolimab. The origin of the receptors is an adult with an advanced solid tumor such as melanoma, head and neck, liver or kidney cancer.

In DNA form, the CDR3 reads TGCGCCAGCAGAGACGATAGCAGGGGGAAAGGAAACACCATATATTTT. It is translated as CASRDDSRGKGNTIYF. This chain uses TRBV5-1 with TRBJ1-3, with 7 bases fitting TRBD1. With V trimmed by 5 bases and J by 4 bases, 12 bases remained unmatched. The CDR3 extends over 16 amino acids. The V gene's germline CDR1 is SGHRS and CDR2 YFSETQ.

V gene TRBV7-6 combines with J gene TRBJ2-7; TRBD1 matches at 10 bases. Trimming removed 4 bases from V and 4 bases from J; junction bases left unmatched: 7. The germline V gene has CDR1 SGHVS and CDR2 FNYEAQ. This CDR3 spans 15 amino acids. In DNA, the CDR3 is TGTGCCAGCAGCTCGGTGGGGGGACAGGGGTACGAGCAGTACTTC. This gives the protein CASSSVGGQGYEQYF.

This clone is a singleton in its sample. The CDR3 DNA reads as TGTGCCAGCAGTTCCGAAGACCGGGACAGAATCTATGGCTACACCTTC. This gives the protein CASSSEDRDRIYGYTF. V is TRBV28 and J is TRBJ1-2; TRBD1 matches 7 bases. The V gene's germline CDR1 is MDHEN and CDR2 SYDVKM. The J segment lost 4 bases and the V segment lost 4 bases, leaving 12 bases of the junction unmatched. This CDR3 is 16 amino acids long.

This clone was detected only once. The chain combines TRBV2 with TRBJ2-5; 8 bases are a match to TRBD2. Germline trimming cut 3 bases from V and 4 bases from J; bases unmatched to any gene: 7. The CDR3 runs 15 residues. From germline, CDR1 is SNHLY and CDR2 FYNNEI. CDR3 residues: CASSDGTRAGETQYF. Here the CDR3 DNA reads TGTGCCAGCAGTGATGGGACTAGGGCAGGAGAGACCCAGTACTTC.

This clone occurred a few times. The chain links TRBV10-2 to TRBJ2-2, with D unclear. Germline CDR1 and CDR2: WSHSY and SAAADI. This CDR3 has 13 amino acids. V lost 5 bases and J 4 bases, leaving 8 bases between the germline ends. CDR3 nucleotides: TGCGCCAGCAGTTTGGGATTCACCGGGGAGCTGTTTTTT. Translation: CASSLGFTGELFF.

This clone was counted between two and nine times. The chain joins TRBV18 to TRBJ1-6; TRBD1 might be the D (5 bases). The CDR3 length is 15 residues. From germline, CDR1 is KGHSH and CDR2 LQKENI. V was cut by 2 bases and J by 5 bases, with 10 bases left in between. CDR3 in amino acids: CASSPSDRDNSPLHF. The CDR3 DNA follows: TGTGCCAGCTCACCATCCGACAGAGATAATTCACCCCTCCACTTT.

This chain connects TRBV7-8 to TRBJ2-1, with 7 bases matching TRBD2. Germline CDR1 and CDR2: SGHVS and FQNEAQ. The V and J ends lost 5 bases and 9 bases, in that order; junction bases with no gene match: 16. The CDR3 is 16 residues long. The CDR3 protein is CASSRRSRDYSSEQFF. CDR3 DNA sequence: TGTGCCAGCAGCCGACGATCCCGGGACTACTCGAGTGAGCAGTTCTTC.

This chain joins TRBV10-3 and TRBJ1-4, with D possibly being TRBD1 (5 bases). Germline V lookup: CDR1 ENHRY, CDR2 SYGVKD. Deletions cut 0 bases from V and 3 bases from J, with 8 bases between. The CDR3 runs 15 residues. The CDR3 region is CAISESRQSNEKLFF. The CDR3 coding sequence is TGTGCCATCAGTGAGTCGCGACAGTCTAATGAAAAACTGTTTTTT.

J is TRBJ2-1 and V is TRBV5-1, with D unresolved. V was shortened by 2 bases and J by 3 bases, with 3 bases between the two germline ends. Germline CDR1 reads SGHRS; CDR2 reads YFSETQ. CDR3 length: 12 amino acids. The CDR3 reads CASSFGYNEQFF. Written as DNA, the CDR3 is TGCGCCAGCAGCTTCGGCTACAATGAGCAGTTCTTC.

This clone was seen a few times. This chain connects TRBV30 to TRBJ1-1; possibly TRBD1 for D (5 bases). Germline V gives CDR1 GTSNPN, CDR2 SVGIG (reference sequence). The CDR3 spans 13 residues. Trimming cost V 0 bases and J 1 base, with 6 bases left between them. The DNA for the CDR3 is TGTGCCTGGAGTGTACAGGAGAACACTGAAGCTTTCTTT. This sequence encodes CAWSVQENTEAFF.

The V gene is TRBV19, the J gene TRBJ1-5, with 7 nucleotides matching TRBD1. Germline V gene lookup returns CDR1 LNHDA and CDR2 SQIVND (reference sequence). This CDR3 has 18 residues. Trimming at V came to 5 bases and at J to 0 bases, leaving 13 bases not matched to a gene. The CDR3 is CASSPGRDREYSNQPQHF. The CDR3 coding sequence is TGTGCCAGTAGTCCAGGCCGGGACAGAGAATATAGCAATCAGCCCCAGCATTTT. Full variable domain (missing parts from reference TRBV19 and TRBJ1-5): DGGITQSPKYLFRKEGQNVTLSCEQNLNHDAMYWYRQDPGQGLRLIYYSQIVNDFQKGDIAEGYSVSREKKESFPLTVTSAQKNPTAFYLCASSPGRDREYSNQPQHFGDGTRLSIL.

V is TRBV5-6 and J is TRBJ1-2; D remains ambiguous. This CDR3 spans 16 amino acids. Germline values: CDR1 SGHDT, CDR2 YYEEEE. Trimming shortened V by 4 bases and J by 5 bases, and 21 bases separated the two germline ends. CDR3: CASSTMAWARRYGYTF. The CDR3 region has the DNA TGTGCCAGCAGCACGATGGCATGGGCAAGGCGGTATGGCTACACCTTC.

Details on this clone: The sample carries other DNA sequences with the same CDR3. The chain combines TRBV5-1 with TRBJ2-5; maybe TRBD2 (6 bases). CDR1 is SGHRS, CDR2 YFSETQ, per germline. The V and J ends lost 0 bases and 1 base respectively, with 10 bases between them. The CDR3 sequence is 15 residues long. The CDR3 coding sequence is TGCGCCAGCAGCTTGGCTACCGGGGGCCAAGAGACCCAGTACTTC. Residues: CASSLATGGQETQYF. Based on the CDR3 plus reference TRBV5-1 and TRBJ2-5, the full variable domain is KAGVTQTPRYLIKTRGQQVTLSCSPISGHRSVSWYQQTPGQGLQFLFEYFSETQRNKGNFPGRFSGRQFSNSRSEMNVSTLELGDSALYLCASSLATGGQETQYFGPGTRLLVL.

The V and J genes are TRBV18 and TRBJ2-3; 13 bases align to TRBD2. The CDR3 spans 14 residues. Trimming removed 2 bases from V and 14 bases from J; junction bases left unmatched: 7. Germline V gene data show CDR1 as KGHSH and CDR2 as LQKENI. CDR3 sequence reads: CASSPGLAGESRYF. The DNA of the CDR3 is TGTGCCAGCTCACCAGGACTAGCGGGGGAGTCTCGGTATTTT.

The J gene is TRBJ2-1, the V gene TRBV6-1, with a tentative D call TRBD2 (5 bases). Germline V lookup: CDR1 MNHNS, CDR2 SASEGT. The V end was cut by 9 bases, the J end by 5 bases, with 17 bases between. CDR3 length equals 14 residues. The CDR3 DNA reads TGTGCCAGTCTCGGACGGTTCGGGGACAATGAGCAGTTCTTC. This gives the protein CASLGRFGDNEQFF.

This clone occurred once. The CDR3 nucleotides read TGTGCCAGCAGCCCAGCGGAGGCAACTAATGAAAAACTGTTTTTT. This encodes CASSPAEATNEKLFF. The chain uses TRBV28 and TRBJ1-4; D call uncertain. The V end was cut by 6 bases, the J end by 0 bases, with 11 bases between. The CDR3 contains 15 residues. Per the germline V gene, CDR1 is MDHEN and CDR2 is SYDVKM.

CDR3 sequence: CASSEDRDQPQHF. In DNA, the CDR3 is TGTGCCAGCAGTGAAGACAGGGATCAGCCCCAGCATTTT. The rearrangement joins TRBV6-1 to TRBJ1-5, with D possibly matching TRBD1 (6 bases). The CDR3 is 13 amino acids. In germline, CDR1 is MNHNS, CDR2 SASEGT. Trimming shortened V by 1 base and J by 5 bases, and 6 bases separated the two germline ends.

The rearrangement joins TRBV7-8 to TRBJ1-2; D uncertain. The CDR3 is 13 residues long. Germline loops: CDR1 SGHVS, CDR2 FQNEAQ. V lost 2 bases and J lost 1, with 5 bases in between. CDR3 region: CASSLLYNYGYTF. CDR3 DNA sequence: TGTGCCAGCAGCTTACTATATAACTATGGCTACACCTTC.

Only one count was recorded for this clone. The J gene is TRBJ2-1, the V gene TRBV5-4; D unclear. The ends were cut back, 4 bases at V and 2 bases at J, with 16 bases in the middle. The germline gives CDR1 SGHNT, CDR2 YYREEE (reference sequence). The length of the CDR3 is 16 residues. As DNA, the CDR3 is TGTGCCAGCAGCCCCCCTCAGGCAGCCGCCTACAATGAGCAGTTCTTC. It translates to CASSPPQAAAYNEQFF.

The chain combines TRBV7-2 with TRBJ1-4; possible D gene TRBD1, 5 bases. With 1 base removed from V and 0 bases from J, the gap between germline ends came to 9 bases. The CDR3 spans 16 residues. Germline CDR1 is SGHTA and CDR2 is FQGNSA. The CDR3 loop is CASSLGRGPTNEKLFF. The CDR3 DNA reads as TGTGCCAGCAGCTTAGGGAGGGGCCCAACTAATGAAAAACTGTTTTTT.

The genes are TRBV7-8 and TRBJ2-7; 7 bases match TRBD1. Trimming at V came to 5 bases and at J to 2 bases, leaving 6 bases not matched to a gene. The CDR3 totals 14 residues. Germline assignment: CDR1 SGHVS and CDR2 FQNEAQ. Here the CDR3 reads CASSRTGQPYEQYF. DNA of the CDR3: TGTGCCAGCAGCAGAACGGGACAGCCCTACGAGCAGTACTTC.